This TCR beta chain was recovered during a study of blood T cell repertoires in COVID-19 (TCRdb year 2020). About the investigation overall: Samples covering the acute and convalescent phases of COVID-19 were provided by collaborators in the United States, Italy and Spain. The dataset comprised deeply sampled blood TCRbeta repertoires from subjects exposed to, actively infected with, or recovered from COVID-19. The samples were drawn from the first 160 participants of the ongoing ImmuneRACE study and from 1,254 subjects provided by 6 global collaborators. The material from the prospective study consisted of cDNA or gDNA derived from T cells, B-cell-depleted T cells, or PBMCs. The sample metadata nearly always contained a de-identified subject ID, COVID-19 status, age in years and sex. The repertoires were released in a freely available public database intended as a resource for research on the immune response to SARS-CoV-2. HLA class I and class II types, where available, came from metadata supplied by the sample provider rather than from assay-based typing. Beyond this particular receptor, the publication reports: Clinical and demographic metadata were provided uncurated, with the amount varying by source and participant.

A note on this clone: The target of this receptor is not known. Per-base quality was not reported, and no clone a single base away is much larger than it.

In Seattle, one collaborating source enrolled patients while the infection was active and tracked those patients longitudinally over the course of disease. Whole blood was collected in K2EDTA tubes by collaborating institutions according to the institutions' own protocols. Collaborator samples were shipped for TCRbeta analysis as frozen whole blood, isolated PBMCs, or DNA extracted from either sample type. TCRbeta CDR3 regions were amplified from genomic DNA using the immunoSEQ Assay, a bias-controlled multiplex PCR. Turning to the authors' computational methods: The number of nucleated cells in each sample was estimated from the amplification of reference gene primers within the assay. To quantify the absolute abundance of each unique TCRbeta CDR3 rearrangement, sequence reads were collapsed and filtered. For each sample, productive Simpson clonality was calculated as the square root of Simpson's diversity index over productive rearrangements. Drawn from immuneACCESS, this table holds only the in-frame rearrangements with V and J called that TCRdb kept. Clones are partly lost; checked studies trace under half to an unresolved V gene and leave the rest unexplained. For V, J and clone size, that table is used; D and trimming come from the DNA. This sample gives roughly 500,000 clones in total; roughly 87% of them show up just once. Jointly, the top ten make up around 0.9% of the sample.

Sample: peripheral blood. This TCR was sampled from a man in his late teens or twenties with COVID-19, enrolled during active disease.

The sequenced DNA: TGTGCCACCAGCAGGCTCGTCGGCGGGCAGCCCCAGCATTTT. This is translated as CATSRLVGGQPQHF. Here the chain combines TRBV15 and TRBJ1-5; the D gene is not confidently resolved. Cut back by 3 bases and 7 bases, the V and J ends lie 13 bases apart. According to the germline V gene (reference sequence), CDR1 reads LNHNV and CDR2 reads YYDKDF. The CDR3 numbers 14 residues from cysteine through phenylalanine. Only the CDR3 portion is preserved as DNA: 42 bases, with reading frame beginning at the first base.